These T cell receptor beta chains were read from a single sample in a study of T cell responses to AZD1222 COVID-19 vaccine. Clones were sequenced by immunoSEQ multiplex PCR, and TCRdb holds only the in-frame ones, with some missing. The sample carries about 120,000 clones, around 92% recorded once. The sequencing here drew on peripheral blood, taken on day 0 of AZD1222 vaccination. The receptors stem from an adult in good health. The conserved cysteine and the conserved F or W are not part of the CDR3 here. D genes are given only for firm matches.

D: .
length: 11
V: TRBV12-3/TRBV12-4
CDR3: ASSLESGQKLF

D: .
length: 9
V: TRBV11-2
CDR3: ASSLRNEQF

D: TRBD1
length: 13
V: TRBV27
CDR3: ASSSAQQGRYGYT

D: .
length: 12
V: TRBV9
CDR3: ASSVGEGTYEQY

D: .
length: 10
V: TRBV28
CDR3: ASSQGNSPLH

D: .
length: 12
V: TRBV5-1
CDR3: ASSLSQITDTQY

D: .
length: 13
V: TRBV29-1
CDR3: SVLPGGARGTEAF

D: .
length: 9
V: TRBV10-1
CDR3: ASIDPSEAF

D: TRBD2
length: 17
V: TRBV27
CDR3: ASSSPGLAGGPNTGELF

D: TRBD2
length: 14
V: TRBV11-2
CDR3: ASSRLASSYYNEQF